These 17 T cell receptor beta chains were sequenced from one sample in a study of blood T cell repertoires in COVID-19. The method was immunoSEQ multiplex PCR; TCRdb's version includes in-frame clones alone and lacks a portion of them. The sample carries more than 150,000 clones, roughly nine tenths recorded once. The sample taken for sequencing was peripheral blood. The receptors come from a woman between 65 and 79 years old with acute or convalescent COVID-19.

A few counts support this clone. The chain uses TRBV6-4 and TRBJ1-6, with D perhaps matching TRBD1 (6 bases). Trimming pared 6 bases from V and 8 bases from J, leaving 11 bases between. The length of the CDR3 is 13 residues. CDR1 and CDR2 from the germline V gene are MRHNA and SNTAGT. The CDR3 DNA is TGTGCCAGCAGCGGACAGCCAGATTCACCCCTCCACTTT. Its translation: CASSGQPDSPLHF.

This clone turned up a few times. The chain recombines TRBV18 with TRBJ1-5; no clear D gene. Germline V gives CDR1 KGHSH, CDR2 LQKENI. This CDR3 region has 16 residues. Trimming shortened V by 2 bases and J by 0 bases, and 11 bases separated the two germline ends. CDR3 nucleotides: TGTGCCAGCTCACCATATAACACATATAGCAATCAGCCCCAGCATTTT. This sequence encodes CASSPYNTYSNQPQHF.

This clone was counted only a few times. The chain recombines TRBV7-2 with TRBJ1-1, with D possibly being TRBD1 (5 bases). Per germline, CDR1 SGHTA and CDR2 FQGNSA. V lost 5 bases, J lost 1 base, and 11 bases lay in between. CDR3 length: 14 amino acids. CDR3 bases: TGTGCCAGCAGCCCCAGGGTTGAGAACACTGAAGCTTTCTTT. As protein: CASSPRVENTEAFF.

The J gene is TRBJ2-7, the V gene TRBV4-3; 8 nucleotides match TRBD2. Germline V CDR1 and CDR2: LGHNA, YSLEER. This CDR3 is built from 15 residues. The V gene end was trimmed by 2 bases and the J gene end by 2 bases; junction bases not matched to a gene: 5. CDR3 in amino acids: CASSQRRGAAYEQYF. The CDR3 DNA is TGCGCCAGCAGCCAAAGGCGGGGGGCGGCCTACGAGCAGTACTTC.

The genes are TRBV27 and TRBJ1-1; TRBD1 is a possible D gene (5 bases). The CDR3 runs 13 residues. Germline CDR1 and CDR2: MNHEY and SMNVEV (reference sequence). Trimming pared 6 bases from V and 7 bases from J, leaving 15 bases between. The CDR3 protein is CASRGAGMGEAFF. The DNA of the CDR3 is TGTGCCAGCAGGGGTGCAGGGATGGGTGAAGCTTTCTTT.

The V and J genes are TRBV6-5 and TRBJ2-7, with 8 bases lining up with TRBD1. The V gene end was trimmed by 5 bases and the J gene end by 7 bases; junction bases not matched to a gene: 10. CDR3 length: 14 residues. The V gene's germline CDR1 is MNHEY and CDR2 SVGAGI. The CDR3 bases are TGTGCCAGCAGTCACCACAGGGGGATTGGTGAGCAGTACTTC. Translation: CASSHHRGIGEQYF.

On this clone: The same CDR3 also results from other DNA sequences found in this sample. The gene calls are TRBV7-2 and TRBJ2-1; 8 bases line up with TRBD1. The germline V gene encodes CDR1 SGHTA and CDR2 FQGNSA. CDR3 length equals 16 residues. V lost 1 base, J lost 1 base, and 3 bases stayed unmatched. The CDR3 is CASSLDGQGSYNEQFF. The CDR3, as DNA: TGTGCCAGCAGCTTAGACGGACAGGGTTCCTACAATGAGCAGTTCTTC.

The V and J genes are TRBV7-2 and TRBJ1-5; D is possibly TRBD1 (6 bases). Trimming took 1 base from V and 2 from J, leaving 12 bases between them. From germline, CDR1 is SGHTA and CDR2 FQGNSA. This CDR3 contains 16 residues. The CDR3 coding sequence is TGTGCCAGCAGCTTAGATACAAGACAGGGCAATCAGCCCCAGCATTTT. This gives the protein CASSLDTRQGNQPQHF.

In its sample, this clone was seen a few times. This chain links TRBV10-3 with TRBJ1-6; D unresolved. The CDR3 sequence is 13 residues long. Germline V gene lookup returns CDR1 ENHRY and CDR2 SYGVKD. The germline V and J ends were trimmed by 7 bases and 7 bases, with 11 bases remaining between them. The CDR3 sequence is CAITIQSNSPLHF. CDR3 in DNA: TGTGCCATCACCATACAGTCAAATTCACCCCTCCACTTT.

This chain links TRBV6-5 with TRBJ1-6; D remains ambiguous. The CDR3 is 16 amino acids. Germline assignment: CDR1 MNHEY and CDR2 SVGAGI. Trimming left V 2 bases short and J 2 bases short, with 10 bases between. The CDR3 DNA reads TGTGCCAGCAGTTACGCGGGGTTGGCCTATAATTCACCCCTCCACTTT. Protein sequence: CASSYAGLAYNSPLHF.

The sample holds one count of this clone. This chain uses TRBV7-9 with TRBJ1-4, with 9 bases fitting TRBD1. The CDR3 spans 13 residues. With 5 bases clipped from V and 10 bases from J, the junction kept 5 bases outside the gene matches. Germline V CDR1 and CDR2: SEHNR, FQNEAQ (reference sequence). The DNA of the CDR3 is TGTGCCAGCAGCCCCCGACAGGGGGGAAAACTGTTTTTT. Its protein product is CASSPRQGGKLFF. The whole variable domain, remainder taken from reference TRBV7-9 and TRBJ1-4, is DTGVSQNPRHKITKRGQNVTFRCDPISEHNRLYWYRQTLGQGPEFLTYFQNEAQLEKSRLLSDRFSAERPKGSFSTLEIQRTEQGDSAMYLCASSPRQGGKLFFGSGTQLSVL.

The chain couples TRBV6-5 to TRBJ2-1; 8 nucleotides match TRBD2. J lost 2 bases, V lost 6 bases, and 6 bases had no gene match. The CDR3 covers 15 residues. Germline V lookup: CDR1 MNHEY, CDR2 SVGAGI. Here the CDR3 DNA reads TGTGCCAGCAGCAGTAGCGGGGCCACCTACAATGAGCAGTTCTTC. Translated, it gives CASSSSGATYNEQFF.

The table lists this clone with a few counts. The chain has TRBV4-1 and TRBJ1-4; 8 nucleotides align to TRBD1. Germline assignment: CDR1 MGHRA and CDR2 YSYEKL. CDR3 length: 15 residues. V was pared by 3 bases and J by 8 bases, with 8 bases of the junction left unmatched. CDR3 region: CASSHPGGAGEKLFF. For the CDR3, the DNA is TGCGCCAGCAGCCACCCAGGGGGCGCGGGGGAAAAACTGTTTTTT.

The CDR3 loop is CASSLAQGSEAFF. CDR3 DNA sequence: TGTGCCAGCAGCTTAGCCCAGGGATCTGAAGCTTTCTTT. The chain combines TRBV11-2 with TRBJ1-1; tentatively, D is TRBD1 (5 bases). The ends were cut back, 1 base at V and 6 bases at J, with 9 bases in the middle. The germline V gene encodes CDR1 SGHAT and CDR2 FQNNGV. The length of the CDR3 is 13 residues.

This chain connects TRBV11-2 to TRBJ2-7; D unresolved. CDR3 length: 13 residues. V lost 2 bases and J lost 7, with 12 bases in between. The germline CDR1 and CDR2 sequences are SGHAT and FQNNGV. The chain's CDR3 is CASSLMGLGEQYF. Written as DNA, the CDR3 is TGTGCCAGCAGCTTAATGGGTCTCGGGGAGCAGTACTTC. Full variable domain (remainder filled in from reference TRBV11-2 and TRBJ2-7): EAGVAQSPRYKIIEKRQSVAFWCNPISGHATLYWYQQILGQGPKLLIQFQNNGVVDDSQLPKDRFSAERLKGVDSTLKIQPAKLEDSAVYLCASSLMGLGEQYFGPGTRLTVT.

The genes are TRBV5-1 and TRBJ2-7; TRBD1 aligns across 7 bases. Germline trimming cut 0 bases from V and 0 bases from J; bases unmatched to any gene: 3. CDR1 and CDR2 (germline): SGHRS, YFSETQ. The CDR3 loop spans 15 amino acids. CDR3 region: CASSLDGTASYEQYF. The CDR3 DNA reads TGCGCCAGCAGCTTGGACGGGACAGCCTCCTACGAGCAGTACTTC.

This chain joins TRBV4-3 and TRBJ2-3; the match to TRBD2 covers 7 bases. Trimming took 11 bases from V and 1 from J; bases not matched to a gene: 9. CDR1 and CDR2 (germline): LGHNA, YSLEER. CDR3 size: 14 residues. In DNA, the CDR3 is TGCGCCTCTCTGTGCGGGGGTGGCACAGATACGCAGTATTTT. Amino acid sequence: CASLCGGGTDTQYF.